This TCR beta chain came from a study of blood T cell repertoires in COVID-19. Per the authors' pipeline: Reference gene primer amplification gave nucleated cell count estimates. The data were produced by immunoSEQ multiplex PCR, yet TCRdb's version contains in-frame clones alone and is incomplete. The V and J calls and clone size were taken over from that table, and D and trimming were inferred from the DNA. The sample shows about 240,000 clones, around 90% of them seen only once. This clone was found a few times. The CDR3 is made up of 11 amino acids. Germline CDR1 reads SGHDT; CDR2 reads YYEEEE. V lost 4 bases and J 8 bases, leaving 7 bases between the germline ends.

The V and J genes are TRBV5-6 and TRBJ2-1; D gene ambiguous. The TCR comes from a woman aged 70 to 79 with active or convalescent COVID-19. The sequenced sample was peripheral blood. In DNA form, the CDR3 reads TGTGCCAGCAGCAGTGTAGATGAGCAGTTCTTC. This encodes CASSSVDEQFF.